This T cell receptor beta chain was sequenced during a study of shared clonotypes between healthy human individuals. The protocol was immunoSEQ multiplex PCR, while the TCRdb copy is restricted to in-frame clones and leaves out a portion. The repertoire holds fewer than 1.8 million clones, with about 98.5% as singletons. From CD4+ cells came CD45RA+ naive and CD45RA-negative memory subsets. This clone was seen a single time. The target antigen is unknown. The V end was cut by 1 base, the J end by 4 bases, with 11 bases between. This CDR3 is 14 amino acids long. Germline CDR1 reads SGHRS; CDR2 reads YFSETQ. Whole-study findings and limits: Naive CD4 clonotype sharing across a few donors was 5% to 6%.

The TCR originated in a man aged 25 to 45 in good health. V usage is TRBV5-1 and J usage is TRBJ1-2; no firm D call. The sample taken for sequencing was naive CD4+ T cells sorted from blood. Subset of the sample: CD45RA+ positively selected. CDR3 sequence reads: CASSLNTLAYGYTF. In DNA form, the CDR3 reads TGCGCCAGCAGCTTGAATACCCTGGCCTATGGCTACACCTTC.